These 11 T cell receptor beta chains share one sample of origin, sequenced in a study of T cell changes during pregnancy in multiple sclerosis. Sequenced by immunoSEQ multiplex PCR; TCRdb stores in-frame clones only, minus some. The table lists 91,000 or so clones, almost 95% of them singletons. The sample was peripheral blood, taken after pregnancy. These receptors were collected from a female donor with multiple sclerosis, enrolled in a pregnancy study.

V is TRBV27 and J is TRBJ1-2; D is unresolved. Trimming took off 4 bases at V and 0 bases at J, with 12 bases between the two ends. Germline V gene sequence: CDR1 MNHEY, CDR2 SMNVEV (reference sequence). CDR3 length equals 15 residues. As DNA, the CDR3 is TGTGCCAGCAGTTGGCTTCGGGGAGCTAACTATGGCTACACCTTC. This translates into CASSWLRGANYGYTF.

The rearrangement links TRBV7-8 to TRBJ2-2; TRBD1 agrees at 8 bases. This CDR3 is 15 amino acids long. Germline CDR1 reads SGHVS; CDR2 reads FQNEAQ. Trimming took 3 bases from V and 4 from J; bases not matched to a gene: 4. CDR3 in amino acids: CASSLDRAVTGELFF. The CDR3, as DNA: TGTGCCAGCAGCTTGGACAGGGCGGTCACCGGGGAGCTGTTTTTT.

As regards this clone: The junction departs from the called germline gene at one end, perhaps through a read error. The genes are TRBV6-5 and TRBJ2-7; D assignment may be TRBD1 or TRBD2 (5 bases each). The germline gives CDR1 MNHEY, CDR2 SVGAGI. The CDR3 consists of 15 residues. The CDR3 loop reads CACRVGSSTSWEQYF. The CDR3 region has the DNA TGTGCCTGCAGGGTGGGGAGCAGTACCTCCTGGGAGCAGTACTTC.

This chain uses TRBV2 with TRBJ1-1; no definite D call. The CDR3 is 15 residues long. Trimming removed 4 bases from V and 2 bases from J, with 14 bases in between. The V gene's germline CDR1 is SNHLY and CDR2 FYNNEI. CDR3 DNA sequence: TGTGCCAGCAGTGGAAGCGGCAGGACCAACACTGAAGCTTTCTTT. Translating gives CASSGSGRTNTEAFF.

The chain recombines TRBV30 with TRBJ1-5, with D possibly TRBD1 on 6 matching bases. Germline CDR1 and CDR2: GTSNPN and SVGIG (reference sequence). V shed 4 bases and J shed 1 base, with 14 bases lying between them. The CDR3 totals 15 residues. The CDR3 region is CAWTHRGASNQPQHF. The CDR3 bases are TGTGCCTGGACCCACCGGGGGGCCAGCAATCAGCCCCAGCATTTT.

This clone was recorded once. The genes are TRBV11-2 and TRBJ2-1; D unclear. Germline V CDR1 and CDR2: SGHAT, FQNNGV. The CDR3 contains 12 residues. The V end lost 5 bases, the J end lost 10 bases, and 12 bases lay between the germline ends. The chain's CDR3 is CASSLTGREQFF. DNA of the CDR3: TGTGCCAGCAGCCTAACCGGTCGGGAGCAGTTCTTC.

The V call is TRBV6-6, the J call TRBJ1-1; 11 positions agree with TRBD1. Trimming cost V 2 bases and J 11 bases; bases outside gene matches: 4. Germline V gives CDR1 MNHNY, CDR2 SVGAGI (reference sequence). This CDR3 region has 13 residues. The CDR3 coding sequence is TGTGCCAGCAGTTACGGGACAGGGGGTTCGGCTTTCTTT. It translates to CASSYGTGGSAFF.

This chain connects TRBV6-5 to TRBJ1-1, with D maybe TRBD1 (6 bases). The germline gives CDR1 MNHEY, CDR2 SVGAGI. This CDR3 spans 15 amino acids. V was cut by 0 bases and J by 0 bases, with 8 bases left in between. Here the CDR3 DNA reads TGTGCCAGCAGTTACTCGAGGGGGTTGAACACTGAAGCTTTCTTT. Protein sequence: CASSYSRGLNTEAFF.

This clone was detected ten times or more. The chain employs TRBV11-3 and TRBJ2-3; D gene ambiguous. The germline gives CDR1 SGHNT, CDR2 YENEEA. The CDR3 contains 13 residues. V was clipped by 2 bases and J by 3 bases, with 6 bases between them. The CDR3 bases are TGTGCCAGCAGCTTAAGTCGGACAGATACGCAGTATTTT. Amino acid sequence: CASSLSRTDTQYF.

V gene TRBV6-4 combines with J gene TRBJ2-7; 9 bases are a match to TRBD2. The length of the CDR3 is 13 residues. Trimming at V came to 6 bases and at J to 3 bases, leaving 3 bases not matched to a gene. Germline assignment: CDR1 MRHNA and CDR2 SNTAGT. The CDR3 DNA follows: TGTGCCAGCAGGACTAGCGGCCACTACGAGCAGTACTTC. Its translation is CASRTSGHYEQYF.

The chain has TRBV6-5 and TRBJ2-1; 10 positions agree with TRBD1. CDR1 is MNHEY and CDR2 is SVGAGI in the germline V gene. The trim removed 2 bases at V and 13 bases at J, leaving 2 bases unmatched. This CDR3 region has 12 residues. In DNA form, the CDR3 reads TGTGCCAGCAGTTACGACAGGGGGCATCAGTTCTTC. Amino acids: CASSYDRGHQFF.